One and the same sample provided the 14 T cell receptor beta chains below, sequenced in a study of cytomegalovirus exposure and HLA in healthy donors. Clones were sequenced by immunoSEQ multiplex PCR, and TCRdb holds only the in-frame ones, with some missing. The repertoire holds tens of thousands of clones, with 95% to 97% as singletons. Sequencing was performed on PBMCs. Receptors were obtained from a woman between 18 and 29 years old in good health and CMV-seronegative.

This CDR3 is CAWSWGRQGRTEAFF. In nucleotides, the CDR3 is TGTGCCTGGAGTTGGGGCCGACAGGGGAGGACTGAAGCTTTCTTT. The chain links TRBV30 to TRBJ1-1; 8 bases fit TRBD1. Per germline, CDR1 GTSNPN and CDR2 SVGIG (reference sequence). After removal of 2 bases from V and 5 bases from J, the junction contained 10 bases not matched to a gene. The CDR3 sequence is 15 residues long. Based on the CDR3 plus reference TRBV30 and TRBJ1-1, the full variable domain is SQTIHQWPATLVQPVGSPLSLECTVEGTSNPNLYWYRQAAGRGLQLLFYSVGIGQISSEVPQNLSASRPQDRQFILSSKKLLLSDSGFYLCAWSWGRQGRTEAFFGQGTRLTVV.

The CDR3 DNA reads TGTGCCAGCAGTCTCATGGACAGTTACAATGAGCAGTTCTTC. Residues: CASSLMDSYNEQFF. The rearrangement uses TRBV28 and TRBJ2-1; tentatively, D is TRBD1 (6 bases). The CDR3 has 14 residues. The germline CDR1 and CDR2 sequences are MDHEN and SYDVKM. V lost 5 bases and J 4 bases, leaving 12 bases between the germline ends.

This chain uses TRBV7-3 with TRBJ2-7, with 7 bases aligning to TRBD2. CDR3 size: 15 residues. Germline V gene data show CDR1 as SGHTA and CDR2 as FQGTGA. Trimming removed 5 bases from V and 6 bases from J; junction bases left unmatched: 13. CDR3 amino acids: CASSPQGGAWVEQYF. The CDR3 DNA reads as TGTGCCAGCAGCCCTCAGGGAGGGGCGTGGGTCGAGCAGTACTTC.

This sequence joins TRBV7-8 and TRBJ1-1; D is undetermined. Trimming stripped 5 bases from V and 6 bases from J, with 13 bases between. The CDR3 is made up of 13 amino acids. Germline V gene lookup returns CDR1 SGHVS and CDR2 FQNEAQ. CDR3 in amino acids: CASSPDKRAEAFF. In nucleotides, the CDR3 is TGTGCCAGCAGCCCAGATAAGAGGGCTGAAGCTTTCTTT.

This clone was seen only once. The chain combines TRBV5-5 with TRBJ2-7, with D maybe TRBD1 (5 bases). This CDR3 is built from 16 residues. V was shortened by 0 bases and J by 5 bases, with 18 bases between the two germline ends. In germline, CDR1 is SGHKS, CDR2 YYEKEE (reference sequence). The CDR3 nucleotides read TGTGCCAGCAGCTTGGGGGGCAGACCACCATCCGACGAGCAGTACTTC. It codes for CASSLGGRPPSDEQYF.

The chain couples TRBV5-4 to TRBJ2-1, with TRBD2 identical over 12 bases. The germline gives CDR1 SGHNT, CDR2 YYREEE (reference sequence). The CDR3 sequence is 18 residues long. Losses at the gene ends were 4 bases for V and 4 bases for J; bases not matched to a gene: 12. As DNA, the CDR3 is TGTGCCAGCAGCCCGGCGACTAGCGGGAGAGGGGGATACAATGAGCAGTTCTTC. This translates into CASSPATSGRGGYNEQFF.

The CDR3 coding sequence is TGTGCCAGCTCACCGGGACAGGGCTCTATTGTAGTCAAAAACATTCAGTACTTC. It translates to CASSPGQGSIVVKNIQYF. The V call is TRBV18, the J call TRBJ2-4; 9 bases match TRBD1. Germline lookup yields CDR1 KGHSH and CDR2 LQKENI. There are 18 residues in the CDR3. V lost 3 bases to trimming and J lost 3 bases; unmatched junction nucleotides: 12.

V usage is TRBV27 and J usage is TRBJ2-2, with D unresolved. V lost 7 bases, J lost 0 bases, and 3 bases lay in between. Germline CDR1 is MNHEY and CDR2 is SMNVEV (reference sequence). There are 12 residues in the CDR3. CDR3 amino acids: CASTSNTGELFF. The CDR3 DNA follows: TGTGCCAGCACCTCGAACACCGGGGAGCTGTTTTTT.

V usage is TRBV2 and J usage is TRBJ2-7; possibly TRBD1 for D (5 bases). Germline V gene sequence: CDR1 SNHLY, CDR2 FYNNEI. The CDR3 runs to 12 residues. With 4 bases removed from V and 7 bases from J, the gap between germline ends came to 11 bases. Here the CDR3 reads CASSGPGWEQYF. Here the CDR3 DNA reads TGTGCCAGCAGTGGGCCAGGGTGGGAGCAGTACTTC.

The rearrangement links TRBV5-4 to TRBJ2-5; 7 nucleotides align to TRBD2. Losses at the gene ends were 0 bases for V and 5 bases for J; bases not matched to a gene: 7. CDR3 length equals 15 residues. Germline CDR1 SGHNT, CDR2 YYREEE (reference sequence). The CDR3 is CASSLGAGAGETQYF. The CDR3 coding sequence is TGTGCCAGCAGCTTGGGTGCGGGAGCGGGGGAGACCCAGTACTTC.

This chain links TRBV5-1 with TRBJ2-7; 10 nucleotides align to TRBD1. V dropped 0 bases and J dropped 3; count of bases not matched to a gene: 0. This CDR3 comprises 14 residues. CDR1 is SGHRS and CDR2 is YFSETQ in the germline V gene. This CDR3 reads CASSLGTGGYEQYF. CDR3 nucleotide sequence: TGCGCCAGCAGCTTGGGGACAGGGGGCTACGAGCAGTACTTC. The entire variable domain, with the rest obtained from reference TRBV5-1 and TRBJ2-7, is as follows: KAGVTQTPRYLIKTRGQQVTLSCSPISGHRSVSWYQQTPGQGLQFLFEYFSETQRNKGNFPGRFSGRQFSNSRSEMNVSTLELGDSALYLCASSLGTGGYEQYFGPGTRLTVT.

The rearrangement joins TRBV5-4 to TRBJ1-2; TRBD1 aligns across 9 bases. This CDR3 spans 14 amino acids. Germline lookup yields CDR1 SGHNT and CDR2 YYREEE (reference sequence). With V trimmed by 6 bases and J by 2 bases, 5 bases remained unmatched. The CDR3 sequence is CASTPDRGNYGYTF. CDR3 DNA: TGTGCCAGCACCCCGGACAGGGGCAACTATGGCTACACCTTC.

V is TRBV18 and J is TRBJ1-1; TRBD1 matches at 8 bases. The CDR3 has 16 residues. The V gene's germline CDR1 is KGHSH and CDR2 LQKENI. J was trimmed by 5 bases and V by 5 bases; bases with no gene match: 13. The CDR3, as DNA: TGTGCCAGCTCAAGGCAGGGGGCCGGTTCCCGTACTGAAGCTTTCTTT. Protein: CASSRQGAGSRTEAFF.

Comment on this clone: Different DNA sequences within this sample yield the same CDR3. V gene TRBV7-2 combines with J gene TRBJ2-5; 8 bases line up with TRBD2. With 3 bases clipped from V and 5 bases from J, the junction kept 11 bases outside the gene matches. This CDR3 has 16 residues. The V gene's germline CDR1 is SGHTA and CDR2 FQGNSA. The CDR3 is CASSLGLAGGGETQYF. The CDR3, as DNA: TGTGCCAGCAGCTTGGGTCTGGCGGGAGGAGGCGAGACCCAGTACTTC.